This T cell receptor beta chain came from a study of low-dose radiotherapy and immunotherapy resistance in tumors (dated by TCRdb to 2022 to 2024). With respect to the entire study: In Cohort 1, each fraction delivered 0.5 Gy every 2 weeks, and the prescribed total PTV dose was 6.5 Gy. Randomization of trial participants into treatment groups was not performed. Patients were given nivolumab as a 240 mg flat dose every two weeks and ipilimumab at 1 mg/kg every six weeks, with both drugs delivered intravenously. Eight patients were included in the translational analysis, namely three from the first dose cohort plus the first five from the second dose cohort. Cyclophosphamide 200 mg/m2 was given intravenously every two weeks, one day before each radiation and immunotherapy administration. Cohort 2 received 1 Gy per fraction every two weeks, with a total of 13 Gy over 26 weeks. Aspirin 300 mg was taken orally once daily by patients for four cycles, starting on cycle 1 day 1.

Note on this clonotype: Its antigen remains undetermined. One base away there is no much larger clone; base qualities are not given.

The CDR3 numbers 14 residues from cysteine through phenylalanine. CDR3 DNA only is kept here, 42 bases in frame from base 1. The germline V gene specifies MNHNS as CDR1 and SASEGT as CDR2. Donors were enrolled in RACIN, a single-arm phase I dose-escalation trial combining nivolumab, ipilimumab, aspirin, low-dose cyclophosphamide and low-dose radiotherapy. To be eligible, a patient needed to have an advanced solid tumor that was TIL-negative. First-strand cDNA was synthesized using Superscript III and a set of TRAV- and TRBV-specific primers, so that both TCRalpha and TCRbeta chains were covered. TCRs were amplified with Phusion for 15 to 20 PCR cycles using a constant-region primer together with the adapter attached to the V primers. The isolated mRNA was amplified using the MessageAmp II aRNA Amplification Kit, with in vitro transcription performed for about 15 hours at 37 degrees C. The Dynabeads mRNA DIRECT Purification Kit was used to isolate the mRNA for TCR sequencing. Indexed Illumina adapters were added in a second Phusion PCR of around 27 cycles, and the PCR products were purified with AMPure XP beads. Per the source publication's procedure: Using custom Perl scripts, TCR sequences encoding the same protein were pooled, out-of-frame sequences were removed, and the abundance of each clonotype was computed. The analysis excluded TCR sequences that were supported by just one read. The metrics used to describe the repertoires included Shannon entropy, Gini index, clonality, richness, and the frequency of TCRs shared between repertoires. TCRdb cleaned the public reads at Q25 with fastp, built clones with MiXCR and kept in-frame beta chains. Merged by CDR3 protein, the rows form single entries marked with the most common genes and DNA. None of the V and J calls come from the authors' own analysis; TCRdb made them. The sample table contains about 16,000 distinct CDR3 sequences; only one count was recorded for 70% of them. The ten largest clones represent around 6% of the sample.

This receptor chain uses TRBV6-1 and TRBJ2-1; TRBD2 aligns with 8 central bases. This TCR was recovered from a human donor with advanced metastatic prostate, ovarian, gallbladder or colorectal cancer (not recorded which). This table probably holds off-target reads from a library built for another chain. The base sequence is TGTGCACTTGTAGCGGGGAGCTCCTACAATGAGCAGTTCTTC. Translated, this is CALVAGSSYNEQFF.